The source of this T cell receptor (beta chain) is a study of cytomegalovirus exposure and HLA in healthy donors (dated by TCRdb to between 2016 and 2019). At the level of the whole study: An earlier analysis of approximately 640 of the donors reported about 290 Gb of sequence data and roughly 110 million unique TCR beta sequences from 150 million to 200 million T cells. About 280 gigabases of sequencing data and 80 million or so unique TCR sequences were included in an early release covering several hundred HLA-typed donors. Among the roughly 410 genotyped donors, approximately 82% belonged to the genetic ancestry cluster associated with self-reported Caucasian donors. The aim of the study was to test whether cataloging public T cell receptors could identify signatures of past pathogen exposure. The study used immunosequencing to profile the T cell repertoires of 600 to 850 subjects and linked those repertoires to cytomegalovirus serostatus. In addition to the first cohort of roughly 700 subjects, a separate validation cohort of approximately 110 different subjects was used. The study combined high-throughput TCR immunosequencing, statistical association of individual TCRs with disease status, and machine learning to predict cytomegalovirus infection status. To study patterns of TCR occurrence, a later analysis re-analyzed previously published TCR beta repertoires from 666 donors and added high-resolution HLA genotyping. Rather than using new phenotypic data, the later analysis identified candidate immune exposures from TCR beta sequences and from how often those sequences occurred across donors. In an earlier analysis of 500 to 650 of the donors, high-throughput TCR beta sequencing was used to judge whether each TCR beta V gene segment behaved as functional or pseudogenic. Donor age, sex, ethnicity and CMV serostatus were compiled together with the repertoire data. In a later genetic analysis, genome-wide SNP genotypes for about three fifths of the 666 donors were used, and that subset was treated as a discovery cohort. All discovery cohort repertoires had been generated using a single sequencing platform. HLA typing included class I and class II loci at four-digit resolution. Typing coverage varied by locus: roughly 629-640 donors for A, B, C, DRB1 and DQB1; roughly 520 for DQA1; over 600 for DPA1; approximately 490 for DPB1. Because of strong linkage in the cohort, five DR-DQ haplotypes were treated as single units for association and clustering. Across some 400 genotyped donors of the cohort, an average of approximately 240,000 unique TCR beta nucleotide sequences per donor were sequenced, and roughly 18% of those sequences were non-productive. Broader findings and caveats from the paper: Presence/absence analyses assumed roughly uniform sequencing depth across donors, an assumption that may not hold. In vitro tests confirmed that three of the cytomegalovirus-associated TCR beta chains recognize cytomegalovirus antigens. Immune exposure information for the cohort was limited to CMV serostatus. In a later analysis, HLA-associated TCR beta chains were found to be more clonally expanded and to have lower generation probabilities than equally common non-associated chains. This cohort had only TCR beta chains sequenced, and the lack of alpha or paired-chain data limited which features could be detected. In a later analysis, the rate of TCR association differed among HLA loci, with DRB1 alleles having the most associated TCRs and HLA-C alleles having the fewest. Broadly in line with IMGT annotations, most TCR beta V segments showed up in productive rearrangements about 90% or about 30% of the time in an earlier analysis of a few hundred of the donors. At a false discovery rate of 0.05, a later analysis linked around 15,000 TCR beta sequences to specific HLA alleles. Because counts were too low, 15 to 20 rarely observed V segments, including chromosome 9 orphons, were excluded from the earlier analysis of 587 of the donors. Correlated functional status among segregating V segments might reflect linkage disequilibrium, but an unknown experimental factor could not be ruled out. The classifier was reported to diagnose cytomegalovirus status with high specificity and sensitivity in both the original and validation cohorts. The authors suggested that the approach could potentially be extended to other disease states and immunological phenotypes. Because HLA typing was missing for some donors at each locus, association tests included only the typed subset. According to a later analysis, parvovirus B19, influenza, CMV and Epstein-Barr virus appeared linked to several top co-occurrence clusters. The study gave a list of 150 to 200 TCR beta chains associated with cytomegalovirus. A cluster of highly shared sequence variants was judged likely to represent a technical artifact of the sequencing pipeline. In a later genetic analysis, a missense DCLRE1C variant was associated with V-gene and J-gene trimming of TCR beta chains, and the association was replicated in an independent cohort. Some IMGT-functional V segments, including TRBV6-2 and TRBV6-3, could not be told apart with the 87-base-pair reads, so those segments were excluded. Most TCR sequences were seen in very few donors, while some public TCRs were found in many individuals. When HLA alleles, especially DR and DQ, strongly co-occurred, attributing TCR associations to individual alleles was difficult. A later analysis found that most CMV-associated TCR beta chains appeared HLA-restricted, with HLA associations seemingly driven largely by CMV exposure. A later genetic analysis reported fewer N-insertions in productive TCRs among donors in an Asian-associated ancestry cluster than the roughly 620-donor mean. A further reported finding was that TCR beta sequences accurately predicted the HLA-A and HLA-B alleles for most subjects in the first cohort.

The method behind the library was the immunoSEQ multiplex PCR assay. The multiplex PCR relied on a mix of 60 forward primers for TCR Vbeta segments and 13 reverse primers for TCR Jbeta segments. A multiplex PCR assay on genomic DNA amplified the CDR3 region of rearranged TCR beta genes. The Illumina HiSeq System was used to sequence the amplified TCR beta libraries as 87-base-pair reads. Concerning the study's data processing: In a later analysis, about 80 million unique TCR beta chains were counted across the roughly 700 repertoires, and roughly 9.9 million of these chains were shared by at least two donors. Raw reads were error-corrected and collapsed into unique sequences with a nearest-neighbor algorithm that merged closely related sequences to remove PCR and sequencing errors. V, D and J gene segments were assigned by aligning CDR3 sequences to IMGT reference sequences. For a sequence to be retained, a match of at least six nucleotides was required to both a V gene segment and a J gene segment. Rearrangements were called productive when the CDR3 lacked stop codons and stayed in frame with V and J; all others were non-productive. Following IMGT convention, CDR3 was defined as the stretch from the second conserved V-encoded cysteine to the conserved J-encoded phenylalanine. In an earlier analysis of approximately 500 of the donors, sequences lacking an unambiguous match to a single V gene segment were excluded. In an earlier analysis of almost 600 of the donors, a V segment was called functional when productive rearrangements were above 56.7%, and segregating when the standard deviation between donors exceeded 5%. A statistical classification framework was built for diagnosing cytomegalovirus status from the catalog of TCR beta chain sequences. A later analysis assigned V and J genes by comparing TCR nucleotide sequences with IMGT/GENE-DB human TR gene sequences. The TCRdist pipeline was used in a later analysis to assign CDR3 sequences and most-parsimonious VDJ recombination scenarios. In a later analysis, each TCR beta chain was defined by its CDR3 amino acid sequence together with its V-gene family, and reads lacking a unique V-gene family were excluded. As a way to deal with suspected cross-contamination and a sequencing artifact, a later analysis dropped approximately 590 nucleotide sequences that were highly shared and had low generation probability. In a later analysis, a clonal expansion index for each public chain was calculated from normalized within-repertoire ranks of inferred template counts. A later analysis computed generation probabilities with a VDJ recombination model fitted to out-of-frame rearrangements, and checked the results against IGoR. Hypergeometric tests were used in a later analysis to score TCR-TCR, TCR-HLA and TCR-CMV co-occurrence, with a repertoire-size bias correction applied to the TCR pairs. False discovery rates were estimated in a later analysis by permuting HLA or CMV assignments 20 times. In a later analysis, co-occurring TCRs were grouped using DBSCAN, with TCRdist sequence similarity added in when clustering inside HLA-allele-positive subsets. Repertoires with fewer than 30,000 or more than 120,000 public chains were left out of co-occurrence clustering, as were about 5 repertoires with anomalous nucleotide sharing. Drawn from immuneACCESS, this table holds only the in-frame rearrangements with V and J called that TCRdb kept. Clones are partly lost; checked studies trace under half to an unresolved V gene and leave the rest unexplained. That table gives V, J and clone size, and the DNA gave D and trimming. The sample records more than 85,000 clones, 63% of which are singletons. Roughly 6.8% of the sample rests with the top ten.

Trimming takes 6 bases from V and 7 bases from J, and the germline ends sit 15 bases apart. CDR1 and CDR2 are drawn from the germline V gene: MDHEN, SYDVKM. The CDR3 runs 13 amino acids, cysteine and phenylalanine included. Only CDR3 DNA remains: 39 bases, in frame from the first base. The cohort consisted of 650 to 850 healthy bone marrow donors. Cohort members were all nominally healthy when sampled, although unrecorded immune exposures were likely present. The donor was CMV seronegative and belonged to the group of 352 seronegative cohort members. A peripheral blood sample was collected from each donor, and TCR beta sequencing was performed on peripheral blood mononuclear cells. Genomic DNA was extracted from the blood cell samples with the Qiagen DNeasy Blood Extraction Kit. A remark on this clone: Its antigen is not yet known. No base qualities exist here, and no much larger clone lies one base off it.

The chain uses TRBV28 and TRBJ1-1, with no confident D gene call. The sample consisted of PBMCs. This TCR came from a woman aged 25-40 years in good health and CMV-seronegative. The bases read TGTGCCAGCAGGCTAGCGGCCCGGAGTGAAGCTTTCTTT. This sequence encodes CASRLAARSEAFF.